A single sample is the source of the 23 T cell receptor beta chains below, sequenced in a study of blood T cell repertoires in COVID-19. Measured with immunoSEQ multiplex PCR; TCRdb has only the in-frame clones, and not every one. The table shows roughly 80,000 clones, with about 84% occurring only once. The sample comprised peripheral blood. The receptors were gathered from a woman between 70 and 85 years old with acute or convalescent COVID-19.

The chain couples TRBV5-6 to TRBJ2-7; a possible D gene is TRBD1 (5 bases). This CDR3 has 15 residues. Germline V gene lookup returns CDR1 SGHDT and CDR2 YYEEEE. Trimming cost V 0 bases and J 3 bases, with 13 bases left between them. CDR3 sequence: CASSLGGRIVYEQYV. DNA of the CDR3: TGTGCCAGCAGCTTGGGGGGCCGAATCGTCTACGAGCAGTACGTC.

The rearrangement links TRBV28 to TRBJ1-1; D call uncertain. The CDR3 length is 14 residues. Germline V gene data show CDR1 as MDHEN and CDR2 as SYDVKM. V was trimmed by 6 bases and J by 3 bases, leaving 14 bases between them. The CDR3 here is CASSFLSQDTEAFF. The CDR3 coding sequence is TGTGCCAGCAGCTTCTTATCGCAGGACACTGAAGCTTTCTTT. Using reference TRBV28 and TRBJ1-1 for the parts outside the CDR3, the full variable domain is DVKVTQSSRYLVKRTGEKVFLECVQDMDHENMFWYRQDPGLGLRLIYFSYDVKMKEKGDIPEGYSVSREKKERFSLILESASTNQTSMYLCASSFLSQDTEAFFGQGTRLTVV.

The V call is TRBV7-9, the J call TRBJ2-5, with 13 positions matching TRBD2. V trimming: 5 bases; J trimming: 1 base; junction bases outside the gene matches: 10. This CDR3 has 18 amino acids. CDR1 SEHNR and CDR2 FQNEAQ come from the germline V gene (reference sequence). The CDR3 is CASSGELAGGHLQETQYF. CDR3 sequence (DNA): TGTGCCAGCAGCGGAGAACTAGCGGGGGGGCATCTCCAAGAGACCCAGTACTTC.

The rearrangement links TRBV27 to TRBJ1-1; 8 bases are shared with TRBD1. CDR1 and CDR2 from the germline V gene are MNHEY and SMNVEV (reference sequence). V gave up 5 bases and J gave up 2 bases; unmatched junction bases: 10. The CDR3 spans 16 residues. The DNA for the CDR3 is TGTGCCAGCAGTCAGCGACAGGGGTTACCCAACACTGAAGCTTTCTTT. Encoded protein: CASSQRQGLPNTEAFF.

The chain joins TRBV7-2 to TRBJ2-3; 8 bases are shared with TRBD1. Germline V gene data show CDR1 as SGHTA and CDR2 as FQGNSA. V gave up 5 bases and J gave up 4 bases; unmatched junction bases: 5. The CDR3 is made up of 14 amino acids. The CDR3 DNA reads as TGTGCCAGCAGCCAGGACAGGGTTGCAGATACGCAGTATTTT. It translates to CASSQDRVADTQYF.

The chain combines TRBV24-1 with TRBJ2-1; 10 positions match TRBD1. CDR3 length: 14 residues. Germline values: CDR1 KGHDR, CDR2 SFDVKD. With V trimmed by 7 bases and J by 9 bases, 8 bases remained unmatched. The CDR3 region is CATREGQGYAEQFF. CDR3 in DNA: TGTGCCACCAGAGAGGGACAGGGGTATGCTGAGCAGTTCTTC.

CDR3 sequence (DNA): TGTGCCAGCAGCTTGATTACCCTGGACAGGGATTATGAAGCTTTCTTT. It encodes CASSLITLDRDYEAFF. The V call is TRBV5-8, the J call TRBJ1-1, with 8 nucleotides matching TRBD1. V was clipped by 1 base and J by 7 bases; unmatched bases: 12. This CDR3 has 16 residues. Germline assignment: CDR1 SGHTS and CDR2 YDEGEE.

Concerning this clone: Other DNA variants within this sample encode the same CDR3. This chain connects TRBV10-3 to TRBJ2-1, with a tentative D call TRBD1 (6 bases). The CDR3 covers 14 residues. Germline CDR1 ENHRY, CDR2 SYGVKD. V was shortened by 2 bases and J by 1 base, with 6 bases between the two germline ends. The CDR3 DNA reads TGTGCCATCAGTGAGCAGGGGTCCTACAATGAGCAGTTCTTC. Encoded protein: CAISEQGSYNEQFF.

The rearrangement uses TRBV7-2 and TRBJ2-1, with D perhaps matching TRBD2 (6 bases). Trimming removed 4 bases at V and 2 bases at J, with 15 bases between. CDR1 is SGHTA, CDR2 FQGNSA, per germline. CDR3 length: 16 residues. This CDR3 is CASSSPSSGPYNEQFF. Here the CDR3 DNA reads TGTGCCAGCAGCTCCCCGAGTAGCGGCCCCTACAATGAGCAGTTCTTC.

V and J are TRBV7-9 and TRBJ2-2; 15 nucleotides match TRBD2. Trimming removed 5 bases from V and 4 bases from J; junction bases left unmatched: 8. CDR3 length: 18 amino acids. Germline V gene data show CDR1 as SEHNR and CDR2 as FQNEAQ (reference sequence). CDR3 nucleotides: TGTGCCAGCAGCACAAGGACTAGCGGGGGGGTACTCACCGGGGAGCTGTTTTTT. Translating gives CASSTRTSGGVLTGELFF.

The chain couples TRBV27 to TRBJ1-5; possibly TRBD1 for D (5 bases). This CDR3 has 14 amino acids. With 2 bases removed from V and 7 bases from J, the gap between germline ends came to 12 bases. Germline V gene lookup returns CDR1 MNHEY and CDR2 SMNVEV (reference sequence). The CDR3 DNA reads as TGTGCCAGCAGTTTAGGGCAGGGCGGCCAGCCCCAGCATTTT. Encoded protein: CASSLGQGGQPQHF.

The chain carries TRBV3-1 (or the pseudogene TRBV3-2) and TRBJ1-1; 12 bases agree with TRBD1. The germline V gene encodes CDR1 LGHDT and CDR2 YNNKEL (reference sequence). The CDR3 sequence is 16 residues long. The J segment lost 6 bases and the V segment lost 1 base, leaving 6 bases of the junction unmatched. The CDR3: CASSQGGQGASAEAFF. CDR3 sequence (DNA): TGTGCCAGCAGCCAAGGGGGACAGGGGGCGTCGGCTGAAGCTTTCTTT.

The V gene is TRBV11-3, the J gene TRBJ2-2; 10 nucleotides line up with TRBD2. The CDR3 extends over 16 amino acids. V shed 5 bases, J shed 5 bases, and the junction held 8 bases outside the gene matches. Germline CDR1 reads SGHNT; CDR2 reads YENEEA. CDR3 nucleotides: TGTGCCAGCAGCCTCCGTGATAGCGGGAGGACCGGGGAGCTGTTTTTT. Translation gives CASSLRDSGRTGELFF.

CDR3 in DNA: TGTGCCAGTCAACCTAGCGGGGGGTCCTCCTACGAGCAGTACGTC. This translates into CASQPSGGSSYEQYV. V gene TRBV28 combines with J gene TRBJ2-7; 11 positions agree with TRBD2. The CDR3 has 15 residues. Germline CDR1 MDHEN, CDR2 SYDVKM. V shed 9 bases and J 0 bases; nucleotides not matched to a gene: 7.

The chain employs TRBV3-1 (or the pseudogene TRBV3-2) and TRBJ1-6; D uncertain. Trimming removed 3 bases from V and 8 bases from J, with 5 bases in between. There are 12 residues in the CDR3. In germline, CDR1 is LGHDT, CDR2 YNNKEL (reference sequence). The CDR3 region has the DNA TGTGCCAGCAGCCAGCGGGATTCACCCCTCCACTTT. Its protein is CASSQRDSPLHF.

The chain is built from TRBV30 and TRBJ1-3; 10 positions agree with TRBD1. This CDR3 region has 15 residues. Germline trimming cut 1 base from V and 2 bases from J; bases unmatched to any gene: 2. Germline CDR1 is GTSNPN and CDR2 is SVGIG (reference sequence). Here the CDR3 DNA reads TGTGCCTGGAGTGCAGGACAGGGGGCTGGAAACACCATATATTTT. Translated: CAWSAGQGAGNTIYF. The whole variable domain, remainder taken from reference TRBV30 and TRBJ1-3, is SQTIHQWPATLVQPVGSPLSLECTVEGTSNPNLYWYRQAAGRGLQLLFYSVGIGQISSEVPQNLSASRPQDRQFILSSKKLLLSDSGFYLCAWSAGQGAGNTIYFGEGSWLTVV.

This clone has a handful of counts. The chain has TRBV7-2 and TRBJ2-1; no firm D call. Per germline, CDR1 SGHTA and CDR2 FQGNSA. The CDR3 loop spans 12 amino acids. V was cut by 2 bases and J by 7 bases, with 6 bases left in between. The CDR3 protein is CASSLYNNEQFF. The CDR3 nucleotides are TGTGCCAGCAGCTTATATAATAATGAGCAGTTCTTC.

The genes are TRBV3-1 (or the pseudogene TRBV3-2) and TRBJ1-1; D gene unclear. Germline V gene sequence: CDR1 LGHDT, CDR2 YNNKEL (reference sequence). This CDR3 spans 15 amino acids. V was trimmed by 0 bases and J by 1 base, leaving 9 bases between them. The CDR3 DNA reads as TGTGCCAGCAGCCAAGAGGGGAGGGCGAACACTGAAGCTTTCTTT. Protein sequence: CASSQEGRANTEAFF.

The CDR3 loop is CASSYSGTMGQETQYF. The DNA of the CDR3 is TGTGCCAGCAGTTACTCCGGGACTATGGGCCAAGAGACCCAGTACTTC. The chain carries TRBV6-5 and TRBJ2-5, with 7 nucleotides matching TRBD2. V was pared by 0 bases and J by 1 base, with 5 bases of the junction left unmatched. Germline V gives CDR1 MNHEY, CDR2 SVGAGI. The CDR3 runs to 16 residues.

The rearrangement uses TRBV19 and TRBJ2-1; 11 bases match TRBD2. Germline CDR1 reads LNHDA; CDR2 reads SQIVND (reference sequence). The trim removed 4 bases at V and 10 bases at J, leaving 6 bases unmatched. The CDR3 runs 14 residues. The CDR3 DNA follows: TGTGCCAGTAGTAGAGGCCGGACTAGCGGGGAGCAGTTCTTC. Translation: CASSRGRTSGEQFF.

V and J are TRBV15 and TRBJ2-3, with D possibly being TRBD2 (6 bases). Trimming pared 6 bases from V and 2 bases from J, leaving 9 bases between. This CDR3 comprises 13 residues. Germline CDR1 is LNHNV and CDR2 is YYDKDF (reference sequence). The CDR3 sequence: CATSPGVTDTQYF. In nucleotides, the CDR3 is TGTGCCACCAGTCCGGGGGTCACAGATACGCAGTATTTT.

The rearrangement joins TRBV6-5 to TRBJ1-1; D gene ambiguous. The germline V gene encodes CDR1 MNHEY and CDR2 SVGAGI. CDR3 size: 16 residues. V was pared by 0 bases and J by 3 bases, with 14 bases between. CDR3 in DNA: TGTGCCAGCAGTTACTCGAGAAGCCCGAGGGACACTGAAGCTTTCTTT. Residues: CASSYSRSPRDTEAFF.

The chain combines TRBV6-5 with TRBJ2-4; 11 bases are a match to TRBD1. Trimming at V came to 2 bases and at J to 6 bases, leaving 3 bases not matched to a gene. In germline, CDR1 is MNHEY, CDR2 SVGAGI. This CDR3 spans 15 amino acids. The CDR3 spells CASSYLGTGGNIQYF. The CDR3 DNA reads TGTGCCAGCAGTTACCTAGGGACAGGGGGAAACATTCAGTACTTC.